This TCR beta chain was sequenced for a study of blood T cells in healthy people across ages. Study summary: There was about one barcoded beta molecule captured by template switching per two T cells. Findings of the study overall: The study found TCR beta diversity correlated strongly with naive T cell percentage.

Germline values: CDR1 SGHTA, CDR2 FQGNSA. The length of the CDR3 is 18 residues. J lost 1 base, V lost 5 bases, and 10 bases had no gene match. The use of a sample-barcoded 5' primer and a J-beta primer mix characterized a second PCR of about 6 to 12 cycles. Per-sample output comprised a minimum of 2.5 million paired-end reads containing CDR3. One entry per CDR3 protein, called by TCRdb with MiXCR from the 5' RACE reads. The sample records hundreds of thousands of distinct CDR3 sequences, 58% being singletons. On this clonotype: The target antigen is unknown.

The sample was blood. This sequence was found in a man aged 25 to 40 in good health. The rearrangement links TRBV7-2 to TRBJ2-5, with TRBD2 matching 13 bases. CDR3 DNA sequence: TGTGCCAGCAGCCATTGGACTAGCGGGAGAGGACTCCAAGAGACCCAGTACTTC. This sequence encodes CASSHWTSGRGLQETQYF.